This T cell receptor (beta chain) derives from a study of shared clonotypes between healthy human individuals. Points from the study as a whole: Sequencing depth was predicted to influence how clonotypes are shared among donors.

Only CD45RO-negative cells positively selected for CCR7 counted as naive CD8 cells, so terminally differentiated effector memory CD45RA+ cells were excluded. Repertoires were generated with immunoSEQ multiplex PCR, while TCRdb's copy carries only in-frame clones and drops some. The sample holds over 2 million clones, less than 95% seen once. As for this clone: Its target is not known. This sample also contains other DNA sequences that code for the same CDR3.

CDR3 length equals 14 residues. V lost 2 bases and J lost 0, with 4 bases in between. The V gene's germline CDR1 is MNHEY and CDR2 SVGAGI. This TCR came from a man aged 18 to 29 in good health. The sample was naive CD8+ T cells sorted from blood. V usage is TRBV6-5 and J usage is TRBJ1-4; D is unresolved. The CDR3 nucleotides read TGTGCCAGCAGTTACACGGCAACTAATGAAAAACTGTTTTTT. Translation: CASSYTATNEKLFF.